This T cell receptor beta chain was sequenced in a study of control samples from healthy donors and cancer patients. Sequencing used immunoSEQ multiplex PCR; TCRdb keeps in-frame clones, though not all of them. The sample has more than 60,000 clones; roughly 90% are singletons. CDR3 length: 14 amino acids. The trim removed 5 bases at V and 5 bases at J, leaving 6 bases unmatched. The germline gives CDR1 LGHDT, CDR2 YNNKEL (reference sequence). V gene TRBV3-1 (or the pseudogene TRBV3-2) combines with J gene TRBJ2-1; 7 bases are a match to TRBD1. The receptor was derived from a woman aged 45 to 65 with colorectal cancer. The specimen was PBMCs. CDR3 protein: CASSFRQGNNEQFF. CDR3 DNA sequence: TGTGCCAGCAGCTTTCGACAGGGTAACAATGAGCAGTTCTTC.